These 4 T cell receptor beta chains came from one sample sequenced in a study of cytomegalovirus exposure and HLA in healthy donors. A multiplex PCR was run with 60 Vbeta primers and 13 Jbeta primers. Data came from immunoSEQ multiplex PCR; TCRdb stores just in-frame clones and leaves some out. This sample yields 200,000 to 250,000 clones, of which over 70% are seen a single time; 2.5% to 3.5% belongs to the top ten. The sequenced material came from PBMCs. All receptors come from a woman aged 55-75 years in good health and CMV-seropositive.

J is TRBJ2-5 and V is TRBV29-1; 8 bases fit TRBD1. The CDR3 runs 12 residues. From germline, CDR1 is SQVTM and CDR2 ANQGSEA. V lost 4 bases, J lost 4 bases, and 2 bases stayed unmatched. CDR3 loop: CSVGQGPETQYF. For the CDR3, the DNA is TGCAGCGTTGGACAGGGGCCAGAGACCCAGTACTTC.

The chain couples TRBV28 to TRBJ1-2, with 8 bases identical to TRBD1. The CDR3 is 13 amino acids. The germline V gene encodes CDR1 MDHEN and CDR2 SYDVKM. The trim removed 6 bases at V and 4 bases at J, leaving 4 bases unmatched. The CDR3 region has the DNA TGTGCCAGCAGCCATGACAGGGGCTATGGCTACACCTTC. Residues: CASSHDRGYGYTF.

This chain uses TRBV6-4 with TRBJ2-2, with TRBD1 matching 11 bases. This CDR3 is 18 amino acids long. The ends lost 3 bases at V and 4 bases at J; junction bases unmatched: 10. CDR1 and CDR2 (germline): MRHNA, SNTAGT. CDR3 sequence: CASSDFKTGTGGTGELFF. CDR3 coding DNA: TGTGCCAGCAGTGATTTTAAAACCGGGACAGGGGGCACCGGGGAGCTGTTTTTT.

The chain is built from TRBV5-1 and TRBJ2-5, with 7 nucleotides matching TRBD1. The germline CDR1 and CDR2 sequences are SGHRS and YFSETQ. The CDR3 is 15 amino acids. With V trimmed by 0 bases and J by 2 bases, 4 bases remained unmatched. For the CDR3, the DNA is TGCGCCAGCAGCTTGGGGGGGACAGAGCAAGAGACCCAGTACTTC. Encoded protein: CASSLGGTEQETQYF.